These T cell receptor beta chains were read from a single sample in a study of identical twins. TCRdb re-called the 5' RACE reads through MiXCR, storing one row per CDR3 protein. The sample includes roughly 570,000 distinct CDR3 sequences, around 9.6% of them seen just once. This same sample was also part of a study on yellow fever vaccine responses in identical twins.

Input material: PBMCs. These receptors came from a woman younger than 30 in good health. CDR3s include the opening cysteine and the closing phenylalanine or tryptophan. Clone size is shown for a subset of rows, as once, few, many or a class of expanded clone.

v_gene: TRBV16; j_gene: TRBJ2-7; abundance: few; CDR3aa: CASSQWDVGGYEQYF
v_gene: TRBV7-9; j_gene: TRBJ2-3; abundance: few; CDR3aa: CASSPYDGANTDTQYF
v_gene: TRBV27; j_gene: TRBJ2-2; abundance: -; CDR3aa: CASSLYGTGELFF
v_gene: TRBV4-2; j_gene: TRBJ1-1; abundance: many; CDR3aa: CASSQVRGNTEAFF
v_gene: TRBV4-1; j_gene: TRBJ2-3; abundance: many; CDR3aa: CASSQDSGTSGGRPQYF
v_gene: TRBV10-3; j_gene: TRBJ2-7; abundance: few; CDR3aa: CATLGPAGGSLIYEQYF
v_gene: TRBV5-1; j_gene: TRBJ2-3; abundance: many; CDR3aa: CASSLDRLACTDTQYF
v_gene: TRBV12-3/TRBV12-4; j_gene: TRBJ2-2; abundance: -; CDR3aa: CASIPAPGLRASTGELFF
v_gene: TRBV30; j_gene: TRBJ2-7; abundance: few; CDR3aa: CALLPRGGYEQYF
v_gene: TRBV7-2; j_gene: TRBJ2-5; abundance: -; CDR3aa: CASSLEGLAGGKTQYF
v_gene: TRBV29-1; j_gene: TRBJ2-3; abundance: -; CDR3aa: CSVEGNGTDTQYF
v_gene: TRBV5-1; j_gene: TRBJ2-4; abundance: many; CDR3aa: CASSSGQGENIQYF
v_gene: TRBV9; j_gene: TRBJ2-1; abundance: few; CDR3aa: CASSDRGGGLAATNEQFF
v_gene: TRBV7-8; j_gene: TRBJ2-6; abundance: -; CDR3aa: CASSTRTGTGANVLTF
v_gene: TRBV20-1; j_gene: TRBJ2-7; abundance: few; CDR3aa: CSAQGLEHGGEQYF
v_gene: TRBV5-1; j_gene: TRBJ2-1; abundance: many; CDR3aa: CASSLPGLATYNEQFF
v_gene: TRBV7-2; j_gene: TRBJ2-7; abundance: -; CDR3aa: CASSQPFGQASYEQYF
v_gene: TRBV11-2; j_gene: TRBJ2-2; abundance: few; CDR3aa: CASSLGPPPGELFF
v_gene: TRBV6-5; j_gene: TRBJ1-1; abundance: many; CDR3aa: CASSFQGLSNTEAFF
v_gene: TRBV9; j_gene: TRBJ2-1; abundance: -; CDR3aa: CASSVKLTPPNEQFF
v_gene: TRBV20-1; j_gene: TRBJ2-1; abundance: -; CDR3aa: CSASPTSGRYNEQFF
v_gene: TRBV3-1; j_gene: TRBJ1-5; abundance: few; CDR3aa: CASSRGVGTINQPQHF
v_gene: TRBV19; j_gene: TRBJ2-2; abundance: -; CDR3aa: CASSPTPANTGELFF